A selection of T cell receptor beta chains follows, all from one sample in a study of neurological immune-mediated disorders. MiXCR, applied by TCRdb to the 5' RACE reads, yields one record per CDR3 protein. The table lists about 50,000 distinct CDR3 sequences, under 13% of them singletons. The sample taken for sequencing was PBMCs. These receptor sequences come from a man aged 65-85 years with HTLV-1-associated myelopathy (HAM/TSP). Each CDR3 is given without its conserved first and last residue. Fields, in order: V gene, CDR3 protein.

TRBV20-1 SARDLSQGGKTQY
TRBV18 ASSPIPGQGETQY
TRBV28 ASSPRMASREQY
TRBV29-1 SAAVAGNTIY
TRBV5-5 ASSVTGNEQY
TRBV7-9 ASSSTGYSEQF
TRBV5-8 ASSPHTGHGIETQY
TRBV6-5 ASSRGQSGTPYNEQF
TRBV3-1 VSSQRGEQY
TRBV6-6 ASSYGSPNSPLH
TRBV11-2 ARSLPTGTSGRELF
TRBV7-2 ASSLGGQETQY
TRBV7-8 ASKPLLNTEAF
TRBV12-3/TRBV12-4 ASSLRTGELF
TRBV6-2/TRBV6-3 ASSYSTGPEAF
TRBV11-2 ASSLVSASGGYT
TRBV5-1 ASSLGSALYGYT
TRBV4-2 ASSQDRGF
TRBV6-1 ASRFSGELF
TRBV27 ARDQGGRAMGEQF
TRBV19 ATSTRGDTQY
TRBV20-1 SANRGQAGELF
TRBV7-3 ASSPSAGGGRGTGELF
TRBV6-6 ATRGSFYEQY
TRBV7-6 ASSPQAVHNEQF
TRBV19 ASSRDRGRGEQF
TRBV5-1 ASSLGLAGGMGEQY
TRBV29-1 SVAAWGVNEQF
TRBV7-8 ASSLVQTGRHQPQH
TRBV7-2 VSSPLSQPQH
TRBV5-1 ASGLSFNEQF
TRBV7-2 ASSLNRGRGETQY
TRBV20-1 SADTLGTSGVRGEQY
TRBV7-3 ASSLTHSEAF
TRBV20-1 SAASGTYQETQY
TRBV27 ASADWTSGVGNSPLH
TRBV7-2 ASSLQGATYNEQF
TRBV11-2 ASSAGGGPRRNTIY
TRBV3-2 ATDRGEQF
TRBV4-3 ASSQVSLQENPAYEQY
TRBV5-1 ASRTGIFGANVLT
TRBV20-1 SARDPLVHNEQF
TRBV5-1 ASSRLETDTQY
TRBV4-3 ASSPKKLSTALNYEQY
TRBV7-8 ASSFWAAEQF
TRBV7-8 ASSLGGGSSTGELF